Presented here are 22 T cell receptor beta chains from one specimen sequenced in a study of siplizumab effects on memory and regulatory T cells. Profiled with immunoSEQ multiplex PCR; TCRdb holds only in-frame clones, not every one. This table has 100,000 or so clones, approximately 91% appearing once. Sequencing was carried out using CD4+ T cells sorted from blood. These receptors were collected from a human donor in good health. Some clones in this sample may be carry-over from other donors' samples.

The chain recombines TRBV6-6 with TRBJ2-5; the match to TRBD1 covers 7 bases. Germline V lookup: CDR1 MNHNY, CDR2 SVGAGI (reference sequence). The V and J ends lost 4 bases and 12 bases, in that order; junction bases with no gene match: 8. CDR3 length equals 12 residues. The DNA of the CDR3 is TGTGCCAGCAGTTCTAGACAGGGAAGGGAGTACTTC. Encoded protein: CASSSRQGREYF.

This rearrangement joins TRBV2 to TRBJ2-7; 7 nucleotides agree with TRBD1. The germline gives CDR1 SNHLY, CDR2 FYNNEI. The V and J ends lost 5 bases and 6 bases, in that order; junction bases with no gene match: 7. This CDR3 region has 13 residues. The CDR3 DNA is TGTGCCAGCAGTACTGGGACAGTTCGCGAGCAGTACTTC. As protein: CASSTGTVREQYF.

The genes are TRBV14 and TRBJ1-1; tentatively, D is TRBD1 (6 bases). The V gene lost 7 bases and the J gene lost 1 base, with 13 bases spanning the gap. CDR3 length equals 14 residues. Germline CDR1 and CDR2: SGHDN and FVKESK. Written as DNA, the CDR3 is TGTGCCAGCAAGATTCGACAGGAGAACACTGAAGCTTTCTTT. It codes for CASKIRQENTEAFF. Filled out from reference TRBV14 and TRBJ1-1, the complete variable domain reads EAGVTQFPSHSVIEKGQTVTLRCDPISGHDNLYWYRRVMGKEIKFLLHFVKESKQDESGMPNNRFLAERTGGTYSTLKVQPAELEDSGVYFCASKIRQENTEAFFGQGTRLTVV.

The gene calls are TRBV10-2 and TRBJ2-4; 8 positions match TRBD1. The CDR3 spans 14 residues. Trimming removed 6 bases from V and 4 bases from J; junction bases left unmatched: 5. Germline loops: CDR1 WSHSY, CDR2 SAAADI. The CDR3 region has the DNA TGCGCCAGCAGCACTACAGGGGGGAAAAACATTCAGTACTTC. Translating it yields CASSTTGGKNIQYF.

The J gene is TRBJ2-1, the V gene TRBV18; no definite D call. The germline gives CDR1 KGHSH, CDR2 LQKENI. The V end was cut by 6 bases, the J end by 2 bases, with 11 bases between. CDR3 size: 14 residues. The CDR3: CASSPSSTYNEQFF. CDR3 bases: TGTGCCAGCTCTCCGAGTAGCACCTACAATGAGCAGTTCTTC.

This clone was seen only a few times. J is TRBJ1-2 and V is TRBV9, with D perhaps matching TRBD1 (6 bases). The CDR3 consists of 14 residues. V lost 8 bases to trimming and J lost 8 bases, with 22 bases between them. Germline assignment: CDR1 SGDLS and CDR2 YYNGEE. The CDR3 DNA follows: TGTGCCAGTAGTAGTAGGACAGCCCTTGACGGCTACACCTTC. As protein: CASSSRTALDGYTF. Supplemented by reference TRBV9 and TRBJ1-2, the full variable domain reads DSGVTQTPKHLITATGQRVTLRCSPRSGDLSVYWYQQSLDQGLQFLIQYYNGEERAKGNILERFSAQQFPDLHSELNLSSLELGDSALYFCASSSRTALDGYTFGSGTRLTVV.

The chain couples TRBV5-6 to TRBJ2-7; D gene ambiguous. V was cut by 4 bases and J by 11 bases, with 16 bases left in between. This CDR3 is 12 amino acids long. Germline V gene data show CDR1 as SGHDT and CDR2 as YYEEEE. The CDR3 region has the DNA TGTGCCAGCAGCACCCTGACCCAGTCGGAGTACTTC. This sequence encodes CASSTLTQSEYF. The variable domain in full, completed from reference TRBV5-6 and TRBJ2-7, reads DAGVTQSPTHLIKTRGQQVTLRCSPKSGHDTVSWYQQALGQGPQFIFQYYEEEERQRGNFPDRFSGHQFPNYSSELNVNALLLGDSALYLCASSTLTQSEYFGPGTRLTVT.

The V gene is TRBV5-1, the J gene TRBJ1-2; D call uncertain. The CDR3 loop spans 14 amino acids. Per the germline V gene, CDR1 is SGHRS and CDR2 is YFSETQ. V was pared by 0 bases and J by 5 bases, with 11 bases between. The CDR3 coding sequence is TGCGCCAGCAGCTTGGACTACGAAGCATATGGCTACACCTTC. Its translation is CASSLDYEAYGYTF.

The chain uses TRBV28 and TRBJ2-5; 8 positions match TRBD1. Trimming took 3 bases from V and 5 from J; bases not matched to a gene: 5. Germline CDR1 is MDHEN and CDR2 is SYDVKM. CDR3 size: 14 residues. The CDR3 coding sequence is TGTGCCAGCAGTTTGACAGGGGACTGGGAGACCCAGTACTTC. Translation: CASSLTGDWETQYF. Filled out from reference TRBV28 and TRBJ2-5, the complete variable domain reads DVKVTQSSRYLVKRTGEKVFLECVQDMDHENMFWYRQDPGLGLRLIYFSYDVKMKEKGDIPEGYSVSREKKERFSLILESASTNQTSMYLCASSLTGDWETQYFGPGTRLLVL.

The chain recombines TRBV19 with TRBJ2-1, with 13 bases aligning to TRBD2. Germline V gives CDR1 LNHDA, CDR2 SQIVND (reference sequence). This CDR3 has 15 residues. With 4 bases clipped from V and 8 bases from J, the junction kept 5 bases outside the gene matches. Here the CDR3 DNA reads TGTGCCAGTAGTACAGGACTAGCGGGAGTCCATGAGCAGTTCTTC. It encodes CASSTGLAGVHEQFF.

The chain employs TRBV28 and TRBJ1-2, with 8 positions matching TRBD1. Germline CDR1 MDHEN, CDR2 SYDVKM. The CDR3 has 14 residues. With 5 bases clipped from V and 7 bases from J, the junction kept 9 bases outside the gene matches. The CDR3 DNA sequence: TGTGCCAGCAGTGAAATTCAGGGGGCTGGTGGCTACACCTTC. Its protein product is CASSEIQGAGGYTF.

V gene TRBV19 combines with J gene TRBJ1-4; 8 nucleotides align to TRBD1. CDR1 is LNHDA and CDR2 is SQIVND in the germline V gene (reference sequence). The CDR3 length is 14 residues. The junction had 2 bases not matched to a gene; V was cut back by 5 bases and J by 3 bases. The CDR3 loop reads CASSLDRANEKLFF. For the CDR3, the DNA is TGTGCCAGTAGTTTGGACAGGGCTAATGAAAAACTGTTTTTT.

The V gene is TRBV7-8, the J gene TRBJ2-1, with TRBD1 matching over 7 bases. With V trimmed by 4 bases and J by 8 bases, 5 bases remained unmatched. CDR1 SGHVS and CDR2 FQNEAQ come from the germline V gene. The CDR3 has 13 amino acids. Here the CDR3 DNA reads TGTGCCAGCAGCTCAGTAGACAGGGATGAGCAGTTCTTC. This encodes CASSSVDRDEQFF.

The chain carries TRBV6-5 and TRBJ2-3; the match to TRBD2 covers 8 bases. The CDR3 is 14 amino acids. Germline assignment: CDR1 MNHEY and CDR2 SVGAGI. The V segment lost 5 bases and the J segment 1 base; nucleotides outside the gene matches: 2. In DNA, the CDR3 is TGTGCCAGCAGTCTCGGGAGGGGCACAGATACGCAGTATTTT. Residues: CASSLGRGTDTQYF.

The gene calls are TRBV6-1 and TRBJ2-5, with D possibly matching TRBD1 (6 bases). CDR1 and CDR2 (germline): MNHNS, SASEGT. CDR3 length equals 16 residues. V lost 4 bases to trimming and J lost 4 bases, with 19 bases between them. CDR3 coding DNA: TGTGCCAGCAGTGGGGGGCAGGCAGGGAGTAGAGAGACCCAGTACTTC. Residues: CASSGGQAGSRETQYF.

The V and J genes are TRBV11-3 and TRBJ2-1, with TRBD2 matching 7 bases. This CDR3 is built from 15 residues. V gave up 3 bases and J gave up 6 bases; unmatched junction bases: 8. Germline V gene lookup returns CDR1 SGHNT and CDR2 YENEEA. CDR3 DNA: TGTGCCAGCAGCTTGGGGACGGGGGGAGGCAATGAGCAGTTCTTC. Translating it yields CASSLGTGGGNEQFF. Using reference TRBV11-3 and TRBJ2-1 for the parts outside the CDR3, the full variable domain is EAGVVQSPRYKIIEKKQPVAFWCNPISGHNTLYWYLQNLGQGPELLIRYENEEAVDDSQLPKDRFSAERLKGVDSTLKIQPAELGDSAVYLCASSLGTGGGNEQFFGPGTRLTVL.

The chain links TRBV19 to TRBJ2-5; 9 bases fit TRBD2. Germline CDR1 is LNHDA and CDR2 is SQIVND (reference sequence). The junction had 15 bases not matched to a gene; V was cut back by 1 base and J by 3 bases. The CDR3 consists of 19 residues. As DNA, the CDR3 is TGTGCCAGTAGTATAGGGTTATTCCGACCTAGCGGGATCGAAGAGACCCAGTACTTC. Translation: CASSIGLFRPSGIEETQYF.

This rearrangement joins TRBV19 to TRBJ2-7; D could derive from TRBD1 or TRBD2 (5 bases each). The CDR3 extends over 14 amino acids. The germline V gene encodes CDR1 LNHDA and CDR2 SQIVND (reference sequence). With 6 bases removed from V and 2 bases from J, the gap between germline ends came to 14 bases. The CDR3 region has the DNA TGTGCCAGTAGGAGGGACGAGAACACCTACGAGCAGTACTTC. This sequence encodes CASRRDENTYEQYF.

The chain couples TRBV6-6 to TRBJ2-3, with 7 positions matching TRBD2. CDR3 length: 15 residues. The germline CDR1 and CDR2 sequences are MNHNY and SVGAGI (reference sequence). V lost 2 bases and J lost 5; bases outside the gene matches: 7. The CDR3 DNA sequence: TGTGCCAGCAGTTACGAGGGAGGGCCCCAAGATACGCAGTATTTT. Translating gives CASSYEGGPQDTQYF.

This chain connects TRBV19 to TRBJ2-1, with unresolved D. This CDR3 has 15 residues. V was cut by 3 bases and J by 1 base, with 10 bases left in between. Germline V gives CDR1 LNHDA, CDR2 SQIVND (reference sequence). Here the CDR3 DNA reads TGTGCCAGTAGTATTTATGGGAAGTCCTACAATGAGCAGTTCTTC. Translated: CASSIYGKSYNEQFF.

V gene TRBV5-4 combines with J gene TRBJ2-3; no clear D gene. This CDR3 is built from 14 residues. Trimming took 7 bases from V and 2 from J, leaving 14 bases between them. CDR1 SGHNT and CDR2 YYREEE come from the germline V gene (reference sequence). The CDR3 here is CASLRWGYTDTQYF. CDR3 in DNA: TGTGCCAGCTTACGGTGGGGATACACAGATACGCAGTATTTT.

The chain has TRBV7-9 and TRBJ2-1, with a possible D match to TRBD2 (6 bases). Trimming pared 2 bases from V and 7 bases from J, leaving 9 bases between. CDR3 length: 13 residues. The germline V gene encodes CDR1 SEHNR and CDR2 FQNEAQ (reference sequence). In nucleotides, the CDR3 is TGTGCCAGCAGCTTACTAGCGAAAAATGAGCAGTTCTTC. Translated, it gives CASSLLAKNEQFF.